These 32 T cell receptor beta chains originate from one sample sequenced in a study of blood T cell repertoires in COVID-19. The table came from immunoSEQ multiplex PCR; TCRdb's copy has only in-frame clones and leaves some out. The sample carries some 300,000 clones, 70% to 90% recorded once. The sample consisted of peripheral blood. The source is a woman between 65 and 79 years old with COVID-19, enrolled during active disease.

The genes are TRBV7-5 and TRBJ2-3; the table's D call TRBD2 went unverified against the DNA. TRBV7-5 is an annotated pseudogene. The CDR3 runs to 14 residues. The CDR3 DNA sequence: TGTGCCAGAAGCTCAGGTGGGGGAGGGGATACGCAGTATTTT. Amino acids: CARSSGGGGDTQYF.

This chain uses TRBV11-2 with TRBJ1-1; 7 nucleotides agree with TRBD1. The CDR3 consists of 14 residues. J gave up 5 bases and V 1 base, and 4 bases lay outside the gene matches. CDR1 SGHAT and CDR2 FQNNGV come from the germline V gene. The CDR3 sequence is CASSLGGRGTEAFF. The CDR3 coding sequence is TGTGCCAGCAGCTTAGGGGGCAGGGGGACTGAAGCTTTCTTT.

This chain connects TRBV5-1 to TRBJ2-6; weak D call: TRBD1 (6 bases). The V gene's germline CDR1 is SGHRS and CDR2 YFSETQ. Trimming removed 4 bases from V and 4 bases from J, with 24 bases in between. The CDR3 totals 19 residues. This CDR3 reads CASSPHVTGFRAGANVLTF. The DNA for the CDR3 is TGCGCCAGCAGCCCCCATGTCACAGGGTTCAGAGCAGGGGCCAACGTCCTGACTTTC.

V and J are TRBV4-3 and TRBJ2-7, with 8 bases identical to TRBD2. The CDR3 sequence is 16 residues long. The V and J ends lost 0 bases and 1 base, in that order; junction bases with no gene match: 5. Per germline, CDR1 LGHNA and CDR2 YSLEER. CDR3 amino acids: CASSQDVGGGSYEQYF. The CDR3 nucleotides are TGCGCCAGCAGCCAAGATGTAGGCGGGGGGTCCTACGAGCAGTACTTC.

V is TRBV24-1 and J is TRBJ2-1, with a tentative D call TRBD2 (6 bases). The CDR3 runs to 15 residues. Germline lookup yields CDR1 KGHDR and CDR2 SFDVKD. V gave up 6 bases and J gave up 0 bases, with 11 bases separating them. CDR3 sequence reads: CATSRQTSSYNEQFF. As DNA, the CDR3 is TGTGCCACCAGTCGACAGACTAGCTCCTACAATGAGCAGTTCTTC.

V gene TRBV6-5 combines with J gene TRBJ2-7; TRBD1 matches at 7 bases. Germline values: CDR1 MNHEY, CDR2 SVGAGI. The CDR3 contains 15 residues. V shed 7 bases, J shed 3 bases, and the junction held 12 bases outside the gene matches. The CDR3 coding sequence is TGTGCCAGCACCCCGGGACAGAATGCCCGCTACGAGCAGTACTTC. Protein sequence: CASTPGQNARYEQYF.

The genes are TRBV5-1 and TRBJ2-1, with 7 bases lining up with TRBD1. The CDR3 consists of 13 residues. Looked up from germline, CDR1 is SGHRS and CDR2 is YFSETQ. V shed 2 bases, J shed 5 bases, and the junction held 1 base outside the gene matches. The CDR3 here is CASSFTGDNEQFF. The CDR3 DNA reads as TGCGCCAGCAGCTTTACAGGGGACAATGAGCAGTTCTTC.

This clone was detected only once. This chain links TRBV6-5 with TRBJ2-1; 7 bases match TRBD1. V shed 4 bases, J shed 2 bases, and the junction held 2 bases outside the gene matches. CDR1 is MNHEY, CDR2 SVGAGI, per germline. This CDR3 has 14 amino acids. The CDR3 DNA is TGTGCCAGCAGTTGGGACAGCCCCTACAATGAGCAGTTCTTC. Amino acid sequence: CASSWDSPYNEQFF.

The chain's CDR3 is CASSLVSGGSYEQYF. The CDR3 bases are TGTGCCAGCAGCTTAGTTAGCGGGGGGTCGTACGAGCAGTACTTC. This rearrangement joins TRBV7-2 to TRBJ2-7; 10 nucleotides align to TRBD2. From germline, CDR1 is SGHTA and CDR2 FQGNSA. The CDR3 runs to 15 residues. J lost 4 bases, V lost 1 base, and 4 bases had no gene match.

The chain is built from TRBV28 and TRBJ1-6; 7 positions agree with TRBD1. The CDR3 sequence is 17 residues long. The ends lost 0 bases at V and 4 bases at J; junction bases unmatched: 6. Per germline, CDR1 MDHEN and CDR2 SYDVKM. Written as DNA, the CDR3 is TGTGCCAGCAGTTTATGGGACAGGCGAGCTTATAATTCACCCCTCCACTTT. Translating gives CASSLWDRRAYNSPLHF.

The V gene is TRBV7-2, the J gene TRBJ2-1, with D unresolved. This CDR3 is 15 amino acids long. V dropped 1 base and J dropped 1 base, with 8 bases sitting between them. The germline gives CDR1 SGHTA, CDR2 FQGNSA. CDR3 DNA sequence: TGTGCCAGCAGCTTAGTAACGGGTTCCTACAATGAGCAGTTCTTC. Amino acids: CASSLVTGSYNEQFF.

A note on this clone: Additional DNA sequences in this sample encode the identical CDR3. This rearrangement joins TRBV7-2 to TRBJ2-7, with unresolved D. Germline-derived CDR1 and CDR2 are SGHTA and FQGNSA. The V gene lost 5 bases and the J gene lost 3 bases, with 5 bases spanning the gap. The CDR3 sequence is 11 residues long. For the CDR3, the DNA is TGTGCCAGCAGCCTGTACTACGAGCAGTACTTC. It is translated as CASSLYYEQYF.

V and J are TRBV4-3 and TRBJ2-3; 7 nucleotides align to TRBD2. The CDR3 runs to 16 residues. Trimming took 0 bases from V and 6 from J; bases not matched to a gene: 9. Germline CDR1 is LGHNA and CDR2 is YSLEER. The CDR3 loop is CASSQDSAGPGDTQYF. The CDR3 DNA follows: TGCGCCAGCAGCCAAGATTCAGCGGGGCCCGGGGATACGCAGTATTTT.

The rearrangement links TRBV6-2 or TRBV6-3 to TRBJ1-6; D may be TRBD1 (6 bases). CDR3 length: 15 amino acids. Trimming took 5 bases from V and 7 from J, leaving 15 bases between them. CDR1 MNHEY and CDR2 SVGEGT come from the germline V gene. The DNA for the CDR3 is TGTGCCAGCAGTCTACAGGGTCCGGGCAATTCACCCCTCCACTTT. Its translation: CASSLQGPGNSPLHF.

The chain carries TRBV5-1 and TRBJ2-3; 7 nucleotides match TRBD2. The CDR3 sequence is 15 residues long. Germline V CDR1 and CDR2: SGHRS, YFSETQ. The junction had 7 bases not matched to a gene; V was cut back by 0 bases and J by 6 bases. Here the CDR3 reads CASSLEWGGRDTQYF. Here the CDR3 DNA reads TGCGCCAGCAGCTTGGAGTGGGGGGGACGGGATACGCAGTATTTT.

The J gene is TRBJ1-2, the V gene TRBV6-1, with unresolved D. The CDR3 is made up of 13 amino acids. Germline CDR1 reads MNHNS; CDR2 reads SASEGT. The V end was cut by 3 bases, the J end by 4 bases, with 9 bases between. CDR3 protein: CASSEWQSYGYTF. The CDR3 DNA sequence: TGTGCCAGCAGTGAGTGGCAGTCCTATGGCTACACCTTC.

The V call is TRBV5-1, the J call TRBJ1-1; 8 bases match TRBD1. The CDR3 totals 15 residues. V shed 3 bases, J shed 1 base, and the junction held 5 bases outside the gene matches. CDR1 and CDR2 (germline): SGHRS, YFSETQ. CDR3: CASSSQGATNTEAFF. In nucleotides, the CDR3 is TGCGCCAGCAGCTCGCAGGGGGCTACGAACACTGAAGCTTTCTTT. Full variable domain (rest looked up from reference TRBV5-1 and TRBJ1-1): KAGVTQTPRYLIKTRGQQVTLSCSPISGHRSVSWYQQTPGQGLQFLFEYFSETQRNKGNFPGRFSGRQFSNSRSEMNVSTLELGDSALYLCASSSQGATNTEAFFGQGTRLTVV.

The chain's CDR3 is CASSATGDYGYTF. DNA for the CDR3: TGTGCCAGTAGTGCGACAGGCGACTATGGCTACACCTTC. This sequence joins TRBV19 and TRBJ1-2; tentatively, D is TRBD1 (6 bases). V was shortened by 5 bases and J by 3 bases, with 10 bases between the two germline ends. Germline V gene lookup returns CDR1 LNHDA and CDR2 SQIVND (reference sequence). The CDR3 has 13 amino acids.

This chain links TRBV19 with TRBJ1-5, with D unresolved. This CDR3 region has 15 residues. Germline CDR1 and CDR2: LNHDA and SQIVND (reference sequence). Trimming stripped 3 bases from V and 6 bases from J, with 15 bases between. For the CDR3, the DNA is TGTGCCAGTAGTATGGCCCCGGGGAGGGTTCAGCCCCAGCATTTT. This translates into CASSMAPGRVQPQHF.

The V call is TRBV6-5, the J call TRBJ1-1; 7 bases fit TRBD1. The germline V gene encodes CDR1 MNHEY and CDR2 SVGAGI. This CDR3 region has 15 residues. V trimming: 2 bases; J trimming: 5 bases; junction bases outside the gene matches: 8. The DNA for the CDR3 is TGTGCCAGCAGTTACCTAAGGGGGCGCGGGACTGAAGCTTTCTTT. Translating gives CASSYLRGRGTEAFF.

The chain carries TRBV12-5 and TRBJ2-7; TRBD1 matches 9 bases. V shed 1 base, J shed 7 bases, and the junction held 5 bases outside the gene matches. Germline V CDR1 and CDR2: LGHNT, FRNRAP. The CDR3 runs 14 residues. The CDR3 nucleotides read TGTGCTAGTGGTTTGGGGGGGACAGGGCAGGAGCAGTACTTC. It encodes CASGLGGTGQEQYF.

V and J are TRBV29-1 and TRBJ1-2, with TRBD1 matching 9 bases. The CDR3 has 9 amino acids. Germline values: CDR1 SQVTM, CDR2 ANQGSEA. The V segment lost 6 bases and the J segment 12 bases; nucleotides outside the gene matches: 2. The CDR3 sequence: CSVDRGDTF. CDR3 in DNA: TGCAGCGTCGACAGGGGGGACACCTTC.

The CDR3 nucleotides read TGTGCCAGCAGCAAAAGCGAGCAGGGGGCTTTTGGTAACTCTGGGGCCAACGTCCTGACTTTC. Translated, it gives CASSKSEQGAFGNSGANVLTF. The chain uses TRBV21-1 and TRBJ2-6; whether TRBD1, the table's D call, matches the DNA was not checked. TRBV21-1 is described as a pseudogene. The CDR3 is made up of 21 amino acids.

V and J are TRBV2 and TRBJ1-2, with 11 bases aligning to TRBD1. Looked up from germline, CDR1 is SNHLY and CDR2 is FYNNEI. V shed 3 bases, J shed 8 bases, and the junction held 8 bases outside the gene matches. The CDR3 is 15 residues long. CDR3: CASSDRGQGDDGYTF. As DNA, the CDR3 is TGTGCCAGCAGTGATAGGGGACAGGGGGATGACGGCTACACCTTC. Full variable domain (outside the CDR3, taken from reference TRBV2 and TRBJ1-2): EPEVTQTPSHQVTQMGQEVILRCVPISNHLYFYWYRQILGQKVEFLVSFYNNEISEKSEIFDDQFSVERPDGSNFTLKIRSTKLEDSAMYFCASSDRGQGDDGYTFGSGTRLTVV.

The CDR3 loop reads CASGHLSQNGYTF. As DNA, the CDR3 is TGTGCTAGTGGTCACCTCTCACAAAATGGCTACACCTTC. V and J are TRBV12-5 and TRBJ1-2; D remains ambiguous. The V gene lost 5 bases and the J gene lost 6 bases, with 13 bases spanning the gap. CDR1 and CDR2 from the germline V gene are LGHNT and FRNRAP. The CDR3 extends over 13 amino acids.

The gene calls are TRBV6-6 and TRBJ1-5, with 9 positions matching TRBD1. With V trimmed by 5 bases and J by 2 bases, 4 bases remained unmatched. The CDR3 contains 15 residues. Germline values: CDR1 MNHNY, CDR2 SVGAGI (reference sequence). The chain's CDR3 is CASSLTGGGNQPQHF. The CDR3 DNA reads as TGTGCCAGCAGTCTTACAGGGGGCGGCAATCAGCCCCAGCATTTT.

This rearrangement joins TRBV4-1 to TRBJ2-2; maybe TRBD1 (5 bases). The CDR3 runs to 13 residues. V shed 0 bases and J shed 8 bases, with 7 bases lying between them. Germline assignment: CDR1 MGHRA and CDR2 YSYEKL. The CDR3 bases are TGCGCCAGCAGCCAAGATGGGGCGGGGGAGCTGTTTTTT. As protein: CASSQDGAGELFF.

The V gene is TRBV13, the J gene TRBJ1-1, with 7 bases aligning to TRBD1. This CDR3 region has 12 residues. Germline V lookup: CDR1 PRHDT, CDR2 FYEKMQ (reference sequence). The V segment lost 5 bases and the J segment 3 bases; nucleotides outside the gene matches: 0. CDR3 region: CASSTGDTEAFF. DNA of the CDR3: TGTGCCAGCAGCACAGGGGACACTGAAGCTTTCTTT.

The V call is TRBV10-3, the J call TRBJ1-5, with D tentatively TRBD1 (5 bases). Trimming pared 0 bases from V and 0 bases from J, leaving 9 bases between. Germline V gives CDR1 ENHRY, CDR2 SYGVKD. This CDR3 has 16 amino acids. CDR3: CAISESGEVSNQPQHF. In DNA, the CDR3 is TGTGCCATCAGTGAGTCAGGGGAGGTTAGCAATCAGCCCCAGCATTTT.

The chain couples TRBV24-1 to TRBJ2-3; 7 nucleotides line up with TRBD2. V was clipped by 9 bases and J by 2 bases; unmatched bases: 4. The CDR3 spans 13 residues. Germline V CDR1 and CDR2: KGHDR, SFDVKD. CDR3 nucleotide sequence: TGTGCCACCGGGGGAGGGGTCACAGATACGCAGTATTTT. It codes for CATGGGVTDTQYF.

This chain uses TRBV27 with TRBJ2-1; TRBD2 is a possible D gene (6 bases). Deletions cut 8 bases from V and 0 bases from J, with 14 bases between. This CDR3 is built from 15 residues. Germline-derived CDR1 and CDR2 are MNHEY and SMNVEV (reference sequence). Here the CDR3 DNA reads TGTGCCAGCCATGAGGCGGGGAGCTCCTACAATGAGCAGTTCTTC. It translates to CASHEAGSSYNEQFF.

The genes are TRBV15 and TRBJ2-7; TRBD1 aligns across 7 bases. V shed 1 base, J shed 2 bases, and the junction held 2 bases outside the gene matches. CDR1 LNHNV and CDR2 YYDKDF come from the germline V gene (reference sequence). The CDR3 is made up of 14 amino acids. CDR3: CATSRGQGPYEQYF. CDR3 DNA: TGTGCCACCAGCAGAGGACAGGGTCCCTACGAGCAGTACTTC.